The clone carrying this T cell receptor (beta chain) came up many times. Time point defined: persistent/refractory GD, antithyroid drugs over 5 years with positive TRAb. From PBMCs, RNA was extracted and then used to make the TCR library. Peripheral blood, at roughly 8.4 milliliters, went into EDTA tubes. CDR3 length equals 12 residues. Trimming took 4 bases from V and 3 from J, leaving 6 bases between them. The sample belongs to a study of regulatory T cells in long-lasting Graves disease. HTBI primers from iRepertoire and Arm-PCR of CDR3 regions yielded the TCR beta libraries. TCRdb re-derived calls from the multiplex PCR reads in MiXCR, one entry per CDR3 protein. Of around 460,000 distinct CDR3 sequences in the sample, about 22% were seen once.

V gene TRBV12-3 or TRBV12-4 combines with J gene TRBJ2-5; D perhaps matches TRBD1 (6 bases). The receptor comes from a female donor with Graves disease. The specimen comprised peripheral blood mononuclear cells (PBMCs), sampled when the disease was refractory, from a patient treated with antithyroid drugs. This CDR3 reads CASSWTEETQYF. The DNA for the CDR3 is TGTGCCAGCAGTTGGACAGAAGAGACCCAGTACTTC.